Shown below are 30 T cell receptor beta chains from a single sample sequenced in a study of T-cell reconstitution after alpha-beta-depleted transplantation in children. This sample's TCRbeta library carried unique molecular identifier barcodes. From the PCR reads, TCRdb called clonotypes with MiXCR, one entry per CDR3 protein. The sample carries around 450,000 distinct CDR3 sequences, over 40% recorded once. The material sequenced was PBMCs, taken before TCRalphabeta/CD19-depleted stem cell transplant. These receptors were taken from a girl aged 2 to 9 with aplastic anemia, due to receive a stem cell transplant.

The J gene is TRBJ2-2, the V gene TRBV5-1, with 8 bases identical to TRBD2. J was trimmed by 5 bases and V by 4 bases; bases with no gene match: 13. Germline CDR1 is SGHRS and CDR2 is YFSETQ. The CDR3 loop spans 17 amino acids. The DNA for the CDR3 is TGCGCCAGCAGCCAGGGACTAGTCCGAGAGGGGACCGGGGAGCTGTTTTTT. Residues: CASSQGLVREGTGELFF.

This clonotype was observed many times. This chain connects TRBV20-1 to TRBJ2-1; 8 bases align to TRBD2. CDR1 and CDR2 (germline): DFQATT, SNEGSKA (reference sequence). The CDR3 sequence is 14 residues long. The trim removed 3 bases at V and 2 bases at J, leaving 3 bases unmatched. This CDR3 reads CSARDGRAYNEQFF. For the CDR3, the DNA is TGCAGTGCTAGGGACGGGAGGGCCTACAATGAGCAGTTCTTC.

This clonotype came up once. CDR3 nucleotides: TGCAGCGTTGAATGGCTAGGGACTGAAGCTTTCTTT. Translating it yields CSVEWLGTEAFF. The chain employs TRBV29-1 and TRBJ1-1, with D hard to call. V lost 2 bases, J lost 5 bases, and 9 bases lay in between. Germline loops: CDR1 SQVTM, CDR2 ANQGSEA. This CDR3 contains 12 residues. Using reference TRBV29-1 and TRBJ1-1 for the parts outside the CDR3, the full variable domain is SAVISQKPSRDICQRGTSLTIQCQVDSQVTMMFWYRQQPGQSLTLIATANQGSEATYESGFVIDKFPISRPNLTFSTLTVSNMSPEDSSIYLCSVEWLGTEAFFGQGTRLTVV.

The genes are TRBV5-1 and TRBJ2-7; 11 nucleotides line up with TRBD1. Germline CDR1 SGHRS, CDR2 YFSETQ. The CDR3 loop spans 15 amino acids. Trimming cost V 3 bases and J 3 bases; bases outside gene matches: 5. The CDR3 DNA is TGCGCCAGCAGCTCCGGGACAGGGGGTGGCTACGAGCAGTACTTC. It specifies CASSSGTGGGYEQYF.

The J gene is TRBJ2-1, the V gene TRBV6-1; 7 bases line up with TRBD2. The V gene end was trimmed by 6 bases and the J gene end by 8 bases; junction bases not matched to a gene: 13. CDR1 is MNHNS, CDR2 SASEGT, per germline. This CDR3 region has 15 residues. The CDR3 DNA is TGTGCCAGCAGCCCCGAGGGAGGGTTCGCCCATGAGCAGTTCTTC. As protein: CASSPEGGFAHEQFF.

The V gene is TRBV5-6, the J gene TRBJ2-7, with D maybe TRBD1 (6 bases). Germline V lookup: CDR1 SGHDT, CDR2 YYEEEE. The V gene lost 6 bases and the J gene lost 4 bases, with 8 bases spanning the gap. This CDR3 has 11 residues. The CDR3 DNA is TGTGCCAGCACCCAGGGGTACGAGCAGTACTTC. This gives the protein CASTQGYEQYF. Drawing the rest from reference TRBV5-6 and TRBJ2-7, the complete variable domain is DAGVTQSPTHLIKTRGQQVTLRCSPKSGHDTVSWYQQALGQGPQFIFQYYEEEERQRGNFPDRFSGHQFPNYSSELNVNALLLGDSALYLCASTQGYEQYFGPGTRLTVT.

Note on this clonotype: The junction does not match germline at one end; this may be a read error. The V call is TRBV7-9, the J call TRBJ2-7, with unresolved D. CDR3 size: 14 residues. Germline V CDR1 and CDR2: SEHNR, FQNEAQ (reference sequence). CDR3 DNA sequence: TGTGCCAGCAGCCCCTTAAATAAAGTCTACGAGCAGTCCTTC. Its translation: CASSPLNKVYEQSF.

This clonotype was picked up one time. This chain joins TRBV20-1 and TRBJ2-7; D ambiguous. The length of the CDR3 is 14 residues. Germline V gene sequence: CDR1 DFQATT, CDR2 SNEGSKA (reference sequence). Trimming took off 3 bases at V and 6 bases at J, with 18 bases between the two ends. CDR3 sequence: CSASPPSSASEQYF. The CDR3 nucleotides are TGCAGTGCTAGTCCACCTAGTTCAGCATCCGAGCAGTACTTC.

The gene calls are TRBV20-1 and TRBJ2-2; 8 bases fit TRBD2. V was pared by 5 bases and J by 4 bases, with 12 bases of the junction left unmatched. This CDR3 is 16 amino acids long. Germline V gene data show CDR1 as DFQATT and CDR2 as SNEGSKA (reference sequence). The CDR3 protein is CSASGNGREGTGELFF. In nucleotides, the CDR3 is TGCAGTGCTTCCGGGAACGGGAGGGAGGGCACCGGGGAGCTGTTTTTT.

This clonotype was picked up one time. The gene calls are TRBV20-1 and TRBJ2-1, with a tentative D call TRBD2 (6 bases). Germline V gives CDR1 DFQATT, CDR2 SNEGSKA (reference sequence). The V and J ends lost 0 bases and 4 bases respectively, with 10 bases between them. This CDR3 region has 14 residues. DNA for the CDR3: TGCAGTGCTAGAGAAGGTGGGGGGTACAATGAGCAGTTCTTC. This codes for CSAREGGGYNEQFF.

A few counts support this clonotype. The chain couples TRBV11-2 to TRBJ2-7; 16 bases match TRBD2. This CDR3 is 19 amino acids long. Unmatched junction bases numbered 11, after V lost 4 bases and J lost 2 bases. Per germline, CDR1 SGHAT and CDR2 FQNNGV. The CDR3 nucleotides read TGTGCCAGCAGCTCGCCGGGACTAGCGGGAGGGCCATCCCCCTACGAGCAGTACTTC. This encodes CASSSPGLAGGPSPYEQYF.

The V gene is TRBV20-1, the J gene TRBJ2-1; no clear D. Germline V gives CDR1 DFQATT, CDR2 SNEGSKA (reference sequence). The V gene lost 6 bases and the J gene lost 5 bases, with 20 bases spanning the gap. The CDR3 has 15 residues. DNA of the CDR3: TGCAGTGCAAGTGTTGGGTCCACTATTAACAATGAGCAGTTCTTC. Translating gives CSASVGSTINNEQFF.

In this sample, this clonotype turned up many times. CDR3 in amino acids: CASIPETSGVYNEQFF. The DNA of the CDR3 is TGTGCCAGCATCCCCGAGACTAGCGGAGTTTACAATGAGCAGTTCTTC. The genes are TRBV7-6 and TRBJ2-1; 9 nucleotides match TRBD2. CDR1 and CDR2 (germline): SGHVS, FNYEAQ. The length of the CDR3 is 16 residues. V lost 7 bases and J lost 4; bases outside the gene matches: 11.

This rearrangement joins TRBV20-1 to TRBJ2-7, with a weak D call TRBD2 (5 bases). V shed 1 base and J shed 1 base, with 14 bases lying between them. This CDR3 comprises 15 residues. The V gene's germline CDR1 is DFQATT and CDR2 SNEGSKA (reference sequence). The CDR3 bases are TGCAGTGCTAGAGGATCGAGGGCAAGGTCCTACGAGCAGTACTTC. Translating it yields CSARGSRARSYEQYF.

The chain couples TRBV3-1 to TRBJ2-3; 14 bases line up with TRBD2. CDR3 size: 18 residues. Germline lookup yields CDR1 LGHDT and CDR2 YNNKEL (reference sequence). With 1 base clipped from V and 0 bases from J, the junction kept 3 bases outside the gene matches. Here the CDR3 DNA reads TGTGCCAGCAGCCAAGCCCGACTAGCGGGAGGGAGCACAGATACGCAGTATTTT. Encoded protein: CASSQARLAGGSTDTQYF.

This clonotype has a handful of counts. The chain uses TRBV12-3 or TRBV12-4 and TRBJ1-1; no firm D call. V lost 5 bases and J 6 bases, leaving 13 bases between the germline ends. The CDR3 length is 13 residues. The DNA of the CDR3 is TGTGCCAGCAGTCTCCGACAACAATCTGAAGCTTTCTTT. Translation gives CASSLRQQSEAFF.

To note about this clonotype: One junction end does not reproduce the germline sequence, and a read error may be involved. The rearrangement links TRBV12-3 or TRBV12-4 to TRBJ2-1; D ambiguous. The CDR3 consists of 15 residues. CDR3 DNA sequence: TGTGCCAGCAATTCTGCTATAGATTCCTACAATGAGCATTTCTTC. It codes for CASNSAIDSYNEHFF.

This clonotype occurred a few times. J is TRBJ2-7 and V is TRBV21-1; the table names TRBD1, a call not compared with the DNA. TRBV21-1 is tagged as a pseudogene. The CDR3 spans 15 residues. The CDR3: CASSKTKQGGYEQYF. The CDR3 bases are TGTGCCAGCAGCAAAACTAAACAGGGGGGATACGAGCAGTACTTC.

This chain links TRBV5-1 with TRBJ1-2; a possible D gene is TRBD1 (6 bases). This CDR3 has 18 residues. V lost 0 bases and J 8 bases, leaving 26 bases between the germline ends. Germline-derived CDR1 and CDR2 are SGHRS and YFSETQ. The CDR3 loop reads CASSLEGDTRFNEEGYTF. In nucleotides, the CDR3 is TGCGCCAGCAGCTTGGAGGGGGACACACGCTTTAATGAGGAGGGCTACACCTTC.

This clonotype has just a few counts. The J gene is TRBJ2-7, the V gene TRBV16; either TRBD1 or TRBD2 may fit D (6 bases each). The CDR3 has 15 amino acids. The V gene's germline CDR1 is KGHSY and CDR2 FQNENV. V shed 3 bases and J shed 6 bases, with 18 bases lying between them. Written as DNA, the CDR3 is TGTGCCAGCAGCCAGGCCTGGGGCAGGGGAGGCGAGCAGTACTTC. This sequence encodes CASSQAWGRGGEQYF.

V is TRBV6-4 and J is TRBJ2-3, with D perhaps TRBD2 (6 bases). Per the germline V gene, CDR1 is MRHNA and CDR2 is SNTAGT. Trimming left V 8 bases short and J 7 bases short, with 16 bases between. The CDR3 totals 13 residues. The chain's CDR3 is CASFRDWQNTQYF. The CDR3 nucleotides are TGTGCCAGCTTCCGGGACTGGCAAAATACGCAGTATTTT.

V is TRBV27 and J is TRBJ1-1; perhaps TRBD1 as D (5 bases). The CDR3 extends over 13 amino acids. The V gene lost 6 bases and the J gene lost 3 bases, with 11 bases spanning the gap. The germline V gene encodes CDR1 MNHEY and CDR2 SMNVEV (reference sequence). The CDR3 DNA is TGTGCCAGCAGCGTGACAGACGACACTGAAGCTTTCTTT. Translation: CASSVTDDTEAFF.

This clonotype was detected ten times or more. This chain joins TRBV5-1 and TRBJ2-5; unclear D gene. Trimming shortened V by 0 bases and J by 5 bases, and 5 bases separated the two germline ends. This CDR3 has 12 amino acids. The V gene's germline CDR1 is SGHRS and CDR2 YFSETQ. CDR3 bases: TGCGCCAGCAGCTTGGTAGGGGAGACCCAGTACTTC. This sequence encodes CASSLVGETQYF.

This chain connects TRBV5-4 to TRBJ2-7, with a tentative D call TRBD1 (6 bases). Looked up from germline, CDR1 is SGHNT and CDR2 is YYREEE (reference sequence). The CDR3 length is 14 residues. Trimming left V 1 base short and J 2 bases short, with 10 bases between. The CDR3 sequence is CASSLRGGTYEQYF. In nucleotides, the CDR3 is TGTGCCAGCAGCTTGAGAGGGGGAACCTACGAGCAGTACTTC. The full variable domain, in which reference TRBV5-4 and TRBJ2-7 provide the parts outside the CDR3, is ETGVTQSPTHLIKTRGQQVTLRCSSQSGHNTVSWYQQALGQGPQFIFQYYREEENGRGNFPPRFSGLQFPNYSSELNVNALELDDSALYLCASSLRGGTYEQYFGPGTRLTVT.

The chain joins TRBV7-3 to TRBJ1-6; TRBD1 matches 8 bases. Looked up from germline, CDR1 is SGHTA and CDR2 is FQGTGA. J gave up 7 bases and V 5 bases, and 7 bases lay outside the gene matches. The CDR3 has 15 amino acids. The CDR3 region has the DNA TGTGCCAGCAGCGCCGACAGGGGAGCGAATTCACCCCTCCACTTT. It translates to CASSADRGANSPLHF.

The V gene is TRBV6-5, the J gene TRBJ1-1, with D unresolved. The V gene's germline CDR1 is MNHEY and CDR2 SVGAGI. CDR3 length equals 15 residues. Trimming shortened V by 2 bases and J by 1 base, and 11 bases separated the two germline ends. The CDR3 spells CASSYIRAENTEAFF. Here the CDR3 DNA reads TGTGCCAGCAGTTACATTAGGGCGGAGAACACTGAAGCTTTCTTT.

The chain couples TRBV9 to TRBJ2-1; TRBD2 aligns across 11 bases. The germline V gene has CDR1 SGDLS and CDR2 YYNGEE. The CDR3 has 17 residues. The junction had 9 bases not matched to a gene; V was cut back by 4 bases and J by 3 bases. The CDR3 region has the DNA TGTGCCAGCAGCCCCTACCCCGGGACTAGCGGCTACAATGAGCAGTTCTTC. This encodes CASSPYPGTSGYNEQFF.

Many counts were recorded for this clonotype. The chain carries TRBV4-2 and TRBJ2-7; TRBD2 matches at 12 bases. V dropped 0 bases and J dropped 4; count of bases not matched to a gene: 13. Germline values: CDR1 LGHNA, CDR2 YNFKEQ. This CDR3 has 19 residues. Here the CDR3 reads CASSQDRGTSGYLGYEQYF. The CDR3 nucleotides are TGTGCCAGCAGCCAAGATAGAGGGACTAGCGGGTATTTGGGGTACGAGCAGTACTTC.

The chain has TRBV20-1 and TRBJ1-5; perhaps TRBD1 as D (5 bases). Germline-derived CDR1 and CDR2 are DFQATT and SNEGSKA (reference sequence). Deletions cut 1 base from V and 1 base from J, with 11 bases between. CDR3 length: 15 amino acids. CDR3: CSARGGGGSNQPQHF. The DNA for the CDR3 is TGCAGTGCTAGAGGCGGGGGAGGGAGCAATCAGCCCCAGCATTTT.

J is TRBJ2-3 and V is TRBV6-1; possibly TRBD1 or TRBD2 for D (6 bases each). The germline V gene has CDR1 MNHNS and CDR2 SASEGT. This CDR3 region has 15 residues. The ends were cut back, 8 bases at V and 1 base at J, with 16 bases in the middle. The CDR3 bases are TGTGCCAGCCGACTTGCCGGGGGCGGCACAGATACGCAGTATTTT. This translates into CASRLAGGGTDTQYF.